This paragraph covers one TCR beta chain sequence. Its antigen is not known. Other DNA sequences of this sample code for an identical CDR3. The germline CDR1 and CDR2 sequences are GTSNPN and SVGIG (reference sequence). CDR3 length: 14 residues. Trimming removed 4 bases from V and 0 bases from J; junction bases left unmatched: 3. The whole isolated RNA underwent reverse transcription, so sequencing captured expressed TCRB transcripts. Libraries were prepared by immunoSEQ multiplex PCR; TCRdb keeps only in-frame clonotypes and omits some of them. Of roughly 150,000 clones listed, roughly 9.1% are singletons. The data derive from a study of beta chain features in type 1 diabetes. General study results and limits: Moderate yet significant TCRB CDR3 shortening was seen in Type 1 diabetes patients in all four CD4+ subsets.

Sequencing was performed on central memory CD4+ T cells from blood. This sequence joins TRBV30 and TRBJ2-7; 10 bases match TRBD2. This clonotype was obtained from a woman aged 18 to 35 in good health. In DNA form, the CDR3 reads TGTGCCTGGACCAGGACTAGCGGCTCCTACGAGCAGTACTTC. Translated, it gives CAWTRTSGSYEQYF.